Below are 19 T cell receptor beta chains sequenced from a single sample in a study of CD8 T cells in Susac syndrome. Random hexamers primed reverse transcription of 0.5 to 1 ug RNA. TCRdb reanalysed the immunoSEQ multiplex PCR reads using MiXCR and keeps one entry per CDR3 protein. The sample has approximately 100,000 distinct CDR3 sequences; around 92% are singletons. The specimen was CD8+ T cells from PBMCs. The origin of the receptors is a human donor in good health.

The chain couples TRBV6-2 or TRBV6-3 to TRBJ2-7; D ambiguous. V shed 0 bases and J shed 2 bases, with 11 bases lying between them. Germline CDR1 MNHEY, CDR2 SVGEGT. The CDR3 length is 15 residues. The CDR3 sequence is CASSYSRAGPYEQYF. The CDR3 region has the DNA TGTGCCAGCAGTTACTCGAGAGCAGGCCCCTACGAGCAGTACTTC.

The chain is built from TRBV7-2 and TRBJ2-5, with 12 bases aligning to TRBD2. Losses at the gene ends were 1 base for V and 4 bases for J; bases not matched to a gene: 7. The CDR3 consists of 17 residues. Germline values: CDR1 SGHTA, CDR2 FQGNSA. CDR3 region: CASSLVASGRATETQYF. The CDR3 coding sequence is TGTGCCAGCAGCTTAGTTGCTAGCGGGAGGGCCACAGAGACCCAGTACTTC.

The chain links TRBV7-2 to TRBJ1-1; D unresolved. V lost 5 bases and J 4 bases, leaving 8 bases between the germline ends. Germline V gene data show CDR1 as SGHTA and CDR2 as FQGNSA. The CDR3 is 12 amino acids. The CDR3 DNA follows: TGTGCCAGCAGCCAGGTTAGCACTGAAGCTTTCTTT. Translated: CASSQVSTEAFF.

The chain combines TRBV7-2 with TRBJ1-2; D not resolved. The CDR3 consists of 13 residues. V gave up 2 bases and J gave up 5 bases, with 9 bases separating them. The germline CDR1 and CDR2 sequences are SGHTA and FQGNSA. This CDR3 reads CASSLLRVYGYTF. The CDR3 coding sequence is TGTGCCAGCAGCTTACTCCGGGTGTATGGCTACACCTTC.

The J gene is TRBJ1-1, the V gene TRBV6-5, with a weak D call TRBD1 (5 bases). CDR3 length: 12 residues. Per the germline V gene, CDR1 is MNHEY and CDR2 is SVGAGI. V was trimmed by 4 bases and J by 10 bases, leaving 13 bases between them. CDR3 in DNA: TGTGCCAGCAGTTCGAAGCCCGGGGCAGCTTTCTTT. Translated: CASSSKPGAAFF.

The V gene is TRBV13, the J gene TRBJ1-1; 7 bases map to TRBD1. The trim removed 1 base at V and 5 bases at J, leaving 7 bases unmatched. CDR3 length: 15 amino acids. Germline V gene sequence: CDR1 PRHDT, CDR2 FYEKMQ (reference sequence). Written as DNA, the CDR3 is TGTGCCAGCAGCTTAGAAGGGGGCGCGGGAACTGAAGCTTTCTTT. Its translation is CASSLEGGAGTEAFF.

The chain is built from TRBV23-1 and TRBJ1-3; TRBD1 might be the D (6 bases). TRBV23-1 is given ORF status, its function remaining uncertain. Trimming removed 3 bases at V and 4 bases at J, with 34 bases between. The CDR3 is made up of 22 amino acids. The CDR3 DNA sequence: TGCGCCAGCAGTCATAACGCGGATGTGGCCGATGGGGGCGCCCTCTCCGGAAACACCATATATTTT. Translation gives CASSHNADVADGGALSGNTIYF.

This chain uses TRBV10-3 with TRBJ2-7; D might be TRBD1 (5 bases). Germline CDR1 reads ENHRY; CDR2 reads SYGVKD. The CDR3 runs to 14 residues. Trimming cost V 7 bases and J 3 bases, with 16 bases left between them. For the CDR3, the DNA is TGTGCCATCAAGGGGATTCGTCACAACTACGAGCAGTACTTC. This translates into CAIKGIRHNYEQYF.

The chain links TRBV2 to TRBJ2-1; 7 bases match TRBD2. CDR1 is SNHLY, CDR2 FYNNEI, per germline. The CDR3 length is 16 residues. V dropped 9 bases and J dropped 4; count of bases not matched to a gene: 15. The CDR3 DNA sequence: TGTGCCAGAAAATCGGGGGGAGGGCGGGGGTACAATGAGCAGTTCTTC. Translation gives CARKSGGGRGYNEQFF.

The rearrangement uses TRBV29-1 and TRBJ1-3; D gene ambiguous. Germline V gene lookup returns CDR1 SQVTM and CDR2 ANQGSEA. The CDR3 is 12 amino acids. V was cut by 6 bases and J by 3 bases, with 9 bases left in between. The CDR3 DNA reads TGCAGCGTAGATTCAGATGGAAACACCATATATTTT. Its protein is CSVDSDGNTIYF.

V gene TRBV6-1 combines with J gene TRBJ2-5, with 7 bases identical to TRBD2. The CDR3 has 16 amino acids. From germline, CDR1 is MNHNS and CDR2 SASEGT. The J segment lost 5 bases and the V segment lost 6 bases, leaving 15 bases of the junction unmatched. The CDR3 loop is CASRARLGGSSETQYF. Written as DNA, the CDR3 is TGTGCCAGCAGGGCTCGACTAGGCGGGAGTTCGGAGACCCAGTACTTC.

The V and J genes are TRBV12-3 or TRBV12-4 and TRBJ2-1; D is uncertain. V lost 5 bases and J 13 bases, leaving 18 bases between the germline ends. There are 13 residues in the CDR3. CDR3 sequence reads: CASSPSTFVGQFF. The CDR3 DNA follows: TGTGCCAGCAGTCCGTCGACCTTCGTAGGACAGTTCTTC.

This clonotype was detected once. V is TRBV13 and J is TRBJ2-5; 15 bases align to TRBD2. V shed 5 bases and J 0 bases; nucleotides not matched to a gene: 7. There are 18 residues in the CDR3. Germline CDR1 and CDR2: PRHDT and FYEKMQ (reference sequence). CDR3 DNA sequence: TGTGCCAGCAGCCCGACCGGGACTAGCGGGAGGAACCAAGAGACCCAGTACTTC. Protein: CASSPTGTSGRNQETQYF. Combining the CDR3 with reference TRBV13 and TRBJ2-5 gives the whole variable domain AAGVIQSPRHLIKEKRETATLKCYPIPRHDTVYWYQQGPGQDPQFLISFYEKMQSDKGSIPDRFSAQQFSDYHSELNMSSLELGDSALYFCASSPTGTSGRNQETQYFGPGTRLLVL.

This clonotype was detected only once. The chain has TRBV27 and TRBJ2-6; possible D gene TRBD1, 6 bases. Germline CDR1 reads MNHEY; CDR2 reads SMNVEV (reference sequence). V was shortened by 5 bases and J by 8 bases, with 16 bases between the two germline ends. The CDR3 has 15 residues. The CDR3 reads CASSTPGVLTNVLTF. Here the CDR3 DNA reads TGTGCCAGCAGTACTCCAGGGGTTCTGACCAACGTCCTGACTTTC.

The chain recombines TRBV11-2 with TRBJ2-7, with 8 bases aligning to TRBD2. The ends lost 5 bases at V and 0 bases at J; junction bases unmatched: 21. The germline V gene has CDR1 SGHAT and CDR2 FQNNGV. The CDR3 is made up of 20 amino acids. Here the CDR3 DNA reads TGTGCCAGCAGCGCCGGGACTGAACACGGCCTTAGCGGGGACTCCTACGAGCAGTACTTC. Translation: CASSAGTEHGLSGDSYEQYF.

The V call is TRBV19, the J call TRBJ2-5, with 11 bases identical to TRBD2. CDR1 is LNHDA, CDR2 SQIVND, per germline (reference sequence). The length of the CDR3 is 19 residues. V lost 5 bases and J lost 5; bases outside the gene matches: 19. This CDR3 reads CASSRNTAGTSGRFETQYF. The CDR3, as DNA: TGTGCCAGTAGTCGCAATACCGCCGGGACTAGCGGTCGTTTCGAGACCCAGTACTTC.

The chain links TRBV14 to TRBJ2-7, with D tentatively TRBD2 (5 bases). The V end lost 4 bases, the J end lost 7 bases, and 11 bases lay between the germline ends. Germline assignment: CDR1 SGHDN and CDR2 FVKESK. The CDR3 runs 12 residues. The CDR3 bases are TGTGCCAGCAGCCTCGGGGTAGGAGAGCAGTACTTC. It encodes CASSLGVGEQYF.

This clonotype has a handful of counts. This chain links TRBV6-2 or TRBV6-3 with TRBJ2-3; D possibly corresponds to TRBD2 (6 bases). Germline V gene data show CDR1 as MNHEY and CDR2 as SVGEGT. The CDR3 is 15 amino acids. V lost 8 bases and J 2 bases, leaving 17 bases between the germline ends. The CDR3 region has the DNA TGTGCCAGCCTTGCGGGGTCCAGGATCACAGATACGCAGTATTTT. This gives the protein CASLAGSRITDTQYF.

V gene TRBV30 combines with J gene TRBJ1-1, with TRBD1 as a possible D gene (6 bases). The V gene's germline CDR1 is GTSNPN and CDR2 SVGIG (reference sequence). The germline V and J ends were trimmed by 2 bases and 4 bases, with 11 bases remaining between them. CDR3 length: 13 amino acids. This CDR3 reads CAWSQGFATEAFF. The CDR3, as DNA: TGTGCCTGGAGTCAGGGGTTCGCCACTGAAGCTTTCTTT. Filled out from reference TRBV30 and TRBJ1-1, the complete variable domain reads SQTIHQWPATLVQPVGSPLSLECTVEGTSNPNLYWYRQAAGRGLQLLFYSVGIGQISSEVPQNLSASRPQDRQFILSSKKLLLSDSGFYLCAWSQGFATEAFFGQGTRLTVV.